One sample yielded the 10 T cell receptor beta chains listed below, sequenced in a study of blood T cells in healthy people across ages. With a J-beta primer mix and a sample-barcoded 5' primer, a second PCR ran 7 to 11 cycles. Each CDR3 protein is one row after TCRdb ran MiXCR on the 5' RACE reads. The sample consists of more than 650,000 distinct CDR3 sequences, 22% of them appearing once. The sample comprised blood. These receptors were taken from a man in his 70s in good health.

This CDR3 reads CASSLGQAGNQPQHF. The DNA for the CDR3 is TGTGCCAGCAGCCTCGGACAGGCCGGCAATCAGCCCCAGCATTTT. The chain has TRBV3-1 and TRBJ1-5; the match to TRBD1 covers 7 bases. With 4 bases clipped from V and 2 bases from J, the junction kept 5 bases outside the gene matches. From germline, CDR1 is LGHDT and CDR2 YNNKEL (reference sequence). The CDR3 is 15 amino acids.

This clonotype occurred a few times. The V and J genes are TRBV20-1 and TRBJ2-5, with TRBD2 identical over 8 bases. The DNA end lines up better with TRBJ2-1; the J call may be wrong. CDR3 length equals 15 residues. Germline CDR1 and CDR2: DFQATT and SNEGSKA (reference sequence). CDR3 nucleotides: TGCAGTGCAGACCTACTTGGGACTAGGATGGGTGAGCAGTTCTTC. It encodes CSADLLGTRMGEQFF.

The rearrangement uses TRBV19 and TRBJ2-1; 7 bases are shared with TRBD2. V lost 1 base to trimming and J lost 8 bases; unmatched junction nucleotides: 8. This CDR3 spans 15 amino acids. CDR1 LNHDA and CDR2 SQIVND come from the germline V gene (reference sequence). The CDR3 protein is CASSIGGRNHYEQFF. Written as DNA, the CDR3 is TGTGCCAGTAGTATAGGCGGGAGAAATCATTATGAGCAGTTCTTC.

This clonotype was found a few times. CDR3 region: CASSTGLAGGFEQYF. The CDR3 DNA sequence: TGTGCCAGTAGTACTGGACTAGCGGGGGGATTCGAGCAGTACTTC. The chain couples TRBV19 to TRBJ2-5, with 14 bases identical to TRBD2. The end of the DNA aligns better with TRBJ2-7, so the J call may be wrong. The CDR3 has 15 amino acids. From germline, CDR1 is LNHDA and CDR2 SQIVND (reference sequence).

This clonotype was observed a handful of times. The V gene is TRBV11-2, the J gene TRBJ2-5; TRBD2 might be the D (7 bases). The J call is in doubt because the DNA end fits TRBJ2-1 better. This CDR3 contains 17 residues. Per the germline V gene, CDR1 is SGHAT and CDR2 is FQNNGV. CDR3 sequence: CASSLTIAGAYYNEQFF. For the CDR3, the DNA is TGTGCCAGCAGCCTAACGATCGCGGGGGCCTACTACAATGAGCAGTTCTTC.

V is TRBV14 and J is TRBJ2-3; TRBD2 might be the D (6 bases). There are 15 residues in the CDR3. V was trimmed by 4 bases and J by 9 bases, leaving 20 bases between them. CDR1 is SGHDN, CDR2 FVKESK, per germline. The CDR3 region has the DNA TGTGCCAGCAGCCTCTCCATCGGAGGGTCTATGACGCAGTATTTT. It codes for CASSLSIGGSMTQYF. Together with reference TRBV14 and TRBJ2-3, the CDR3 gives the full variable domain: EAGVTQFPSHSVIEKGQTVTLRCDPISGHDNLYWYRRVMGKEIKFLLHFVKESKQDESGMPNNRFLAERTGGTYSTLKVQPAELEDSGVYFCASSLSIGGSMTQYFGPGTRLTVL.

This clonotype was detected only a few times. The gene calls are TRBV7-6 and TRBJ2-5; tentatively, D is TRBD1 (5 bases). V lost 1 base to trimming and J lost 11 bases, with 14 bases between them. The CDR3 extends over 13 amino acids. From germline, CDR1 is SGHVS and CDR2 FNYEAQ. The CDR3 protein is CASSLVGVGEQYF. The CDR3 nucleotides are TGTGCCAGCAGCTTAGTAGGGGTTGGAGAGCAGTACTTC.

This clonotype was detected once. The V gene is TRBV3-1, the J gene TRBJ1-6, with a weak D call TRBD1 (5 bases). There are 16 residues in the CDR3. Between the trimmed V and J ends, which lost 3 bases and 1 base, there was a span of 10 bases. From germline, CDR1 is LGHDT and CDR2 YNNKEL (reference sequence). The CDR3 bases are TGTGCCAGCAGCCAGCAGGGAGGGTCCTATAATTCACCCCTCCACTTT. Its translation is CASSQQGGSYNSPLHF.

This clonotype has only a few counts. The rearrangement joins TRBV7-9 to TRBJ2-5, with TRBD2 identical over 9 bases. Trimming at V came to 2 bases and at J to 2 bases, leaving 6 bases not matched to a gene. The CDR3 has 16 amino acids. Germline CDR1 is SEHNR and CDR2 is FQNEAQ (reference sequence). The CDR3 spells CASSLRSGRRQETQYF. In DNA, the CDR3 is TGTGCCAGCAGCTTACGTAGCGGGAGACGGCAAGAGACCCAGTACTTC.

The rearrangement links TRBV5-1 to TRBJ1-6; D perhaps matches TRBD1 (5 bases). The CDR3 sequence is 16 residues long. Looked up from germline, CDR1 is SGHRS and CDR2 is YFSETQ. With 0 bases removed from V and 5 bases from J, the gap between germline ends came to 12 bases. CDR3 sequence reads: CASSLASGRNNSPLHF. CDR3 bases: TGCGCCAGCAGCTTGGCTTCAGGGCGCAATAATTCACCCCTCCACTTT.